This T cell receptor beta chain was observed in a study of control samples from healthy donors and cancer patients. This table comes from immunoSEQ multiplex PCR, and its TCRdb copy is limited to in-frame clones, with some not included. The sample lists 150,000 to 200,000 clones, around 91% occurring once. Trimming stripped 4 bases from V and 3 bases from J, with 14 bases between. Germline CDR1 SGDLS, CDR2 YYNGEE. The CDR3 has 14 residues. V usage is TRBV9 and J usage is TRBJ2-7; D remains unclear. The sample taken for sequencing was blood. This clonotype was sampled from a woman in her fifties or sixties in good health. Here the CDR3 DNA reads TGTGCCAGCAGCCGGACCCCCCATGACTACGAGCAGTACTTC. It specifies CASSRTPHDYEQYF.